The clone carrying this TCR beta chain was detected ten times or more. The antigen is undetermined. This sample stems from a study of T cells in Graves' hyperthyroidism and ophthalmopathy. In the ophthalmopathy cohort, Clinical Activity Score was at least 3, NOSPECS grade at least 4, and duration under 3 months. Patients with uncontrolled infections, other autoimmune diseases, pregnancy or lactation were excluded. The study based diagnoses on clinical symptoms, serum thyroxine and TRAb, thyroid ultrasound and orbital computed tomography. Study-wide results and limits: Most thyroid clonotypes with frequency above 0.001 were detected in blood.

The investigators amplified TCR beta CDR3 regions from RNA transcripts. First-round RT-PCR with HTBI primers amplified the TCR CDR3 region. TCRdb re-called the multiplex PCR reads with MiXCR, one entry per CDR3 protein. The sample lists 600,000 to 700,000 distinct CDR3 sequences, roughly 15% occurring once. The TCR originated in a woman between 40 and 50 years old with Graves' ophthalmopathy. Sequenced material: blood.

CDR3 residues: CASSEPGQGPGELFF. The CDR3 bases are TGTGCCAGCAGCGAGCCGGGACAGGGGCCCGGGGAGCTGTTTTTT. V usage is TRBV7-2 and J usage is TRBJ2-2; 10 bases are shared with TRBD1. The CDR3 covers 15 residues. The V gene end was trimmed by 5 bases and the J gene end by 6 bases; junction bases not matched to a gene: 6. The germline V gene encodes CDR1 SGHTA and CDR2 FQGNSA. The full variable domain, with the rest looked up from reference TRBV7-2 and TRBJ2-2, is GAGVSQSPSNKVTEKGKDVELRCDPISGHTALYWYRQSLGQGLEFLIYFQGNSAPDKSGLPSDRFSAERTGGSVSTLTIQRTQQEDSAVYLCASSEPGQGPGELFFGEGSRLTVL.